These 21 T cell receptor beta chains were sequenced from one sample in a study of blood T cell repertoires in COVID-19. The assay was immunoSEQ multiplex PCR, and TCRdb's table has in-frame clones only and misses some. The table lists about 180,000 clones, 70% to 90% of them singletons. Sequences were obtained from peripheral blood. These receptors all come from a man aged 50 to 59 with active or convalescent COVID-19.

The chain recombines TRBV11-3 with TRBJ2-1; 10 bases are shared with TRBD2. V was pared by 0 bases and J by 7 bases, with 9 bases of the junction left unmatched. The CDR3 is 17 amino acids. Per germline, CDR1 SGHNT and CDR2 YENEEA. CDR3 bases: TGTGCCAGCAGCTTAGATAGGCCTAGCGGGAGTGGGAATGAGCAGTTCTTC. Amino acid sequence: CASSLDRPSGSGNEQFF.

The chain combines TRBV4-1 with TRBJ1-5; D possibly corresponds to TRBD1 (6 bases). Trimming took off 4 bases at V and 5 bases at J, with 15 bases between the two ends. Germline values: CDR1 MGHRA, CDR2 YSYEKL. This CDR3 region has 15 residues. For the CDR3, the DNA is TGCGCCAGCAGCCTCGAACCTGGGGGCGATCAGCCCCAGCATTTT. Encoded protein: CASSLEPGGDQPQHF.

CDR3 protein: CASSPGLNQPQHF. The DNA of the CDR3 is TGCGCCAGCAGCCCGGGACTGAATCAGCCCCAGCATTTT. The chain employs TRBV5-1 and TRBJ1-5, with D tentatively TRBD1 (5 bases). Trimming took 4 bases from V and 4 from J, leaving 9 bases between them. CDR3 size: 13 residues. The germline CDR1 and CDR2 sequences are SGHRS and YFSETQ.

This clone has just one count. CDR3 in DNA: TGCGCCAGCAGCCAAACTTCGCTGGGCGGGCGTACGGGGAAAGCTTTCTTT. Its translation: CASSQTSLGGRTGKAFF. This chain uses TRBV4-3 with TRBJ1-1; D is ambiguous. Trimming removed 2 bases at V and 9 bases at J, with 25 bases between. Per germline, CDR1 LGHNA and CDR2 YSLEER. The CDR3 totals 17 residues.

This chain joins TRBV5-1 and TRBJ2-2, with 11 bases matching TRBD1. The CDR3 runs 17 residues. J lost 6 bases, V lost 3 bases, and 10 bases had no gene match. Germline values: CDR1 SGHRS, CDR2 YFSETQ. CDR3: CASSWTGGAGISGELFF. The DNA of the CDR3 is TGCGCCAGCAGCTGGACAGGGGGCGCAGGAATCTCCGGGGAGCTGTTTTTT.

Only one count was recorded for this clone. The rearrangement uses TRBV9 and TRBJ2-7; 10 bases are shared with TRBD1. The CDR3 is made up of 15 amino acids. V lost 2 bases and J lost 2; bases outside the gene matches: 4. The V gene's germline CDR1 is SGDLS and CDR2 YYNGEE. The CDR3 nucleotides are TGTGCCAGCAGCGTCGGACAGGGGGACCCCTACGAGCAGTACTTC. Translated, it gives CASSVGQGDPYEQYF.

The rearrangement joins TRBV5-1 to TRBJ1-6; TRBD1 aligns across 7 bases. V lost 4 bases to trimming and J lost 4 bases; unmatched junction nucleotides: 11. CDR3 length: 17 residues. CDR1 and CDR2 (germline): SGHRS, YFSETQ. In nucleotides, the CDR3 is TGCGCCAGCAGCGCGGACAGGACAATCTCTTATAATTCACCCCTCCACTTT. Residues: CASSADRTISYNSPLHF.

The chain couples TRBV27 to TRBJ1-2; D is unclear. The germline CDR1 and CDR2 sequences are MNHEY and SMNVEV (reference sequence). V lost 0 bases and J 8 bases, leaving 19 bases between the germline ends. The CDR3 sequence is 16 residues long. CDR3: CASSLSFLSGLSGYTF. The CDR3 bases are TGTGCCAGCAGTTTATCTTTCCTCTCTGGCCTGTCCGGCTACACCTTC.

V usage is TRBV2 and J usage is TRBJ2-1; tentative D call: TRBD1 (6 bases). Germline V gives CDR1 SNHLY, CDR2 FYNNEI. Trimming removed 5 bases at V and 10 bases at J, with 12 bases between. This CDR3 contains 12 residues. CDR3 amino acids: CASSLQGGEQFF. DNA for the CDR3: TGTGCCAGCAGTTTACAGGGTGGAGAGCAGTTCTTC.

The V call is TRBV7-9, the J call TRBJ1-6, with D unresolved. Germline assignment: CDR1 SEHNR and CDR2 FQNEAQ (reference sequence). The CDR3 contains 12 residues. The ends were cut back, 2 bases at V and 8 bases at J, with 4 bases in the middle. The CDR3 loop reads CASSLTDSPLHF. For the CDR3, the DNA is TGTGCCAGCAGCTTAACGGATTCACCCCTCCACTTT.

CDR3 amino acids: CASSRPPREGETQYF. The CDR3 DNA reads TGTGCCAGCAGCCGACCGCCGCGGGAGGGAGAGACCCAGTACTTC. V and J are TRBV7-6 and TRBJ2-5; TRBD2 aligns across 9 bases. The CDR3 covers 15 residues. Germline CDR1 reads SGHVS; CDR2 reads FNYEAQ. Trimming removed 5 bases from V and 4 bases from J; junction bases left unmatched: 8.

The rearrangement links TRBV5-1 to TRBJ2-1; maybe TRBD2 (7 bases). V gave up 0 bases and J gave up 7 bases, with 11 bases separating them. The length of the CDR3 is 14 residues. CDR1 and CDR2 (germline): SGHRS, YFSETQ. CDR3 bases: TGCGCCAGCAGCTTGGTGGGGGGGCTTAATGAGCAGTTCTTC. This gives the protein CASSLVGGLNEQFF.

The chain employs TRBV6-1 and TRBJ1-5, with 8 bases aligning to TRBD1. Germline CDR1 and CDR2: MNHNS and SASEGT. This CDR3 region has 14 residues. V dropped 3 bases and J dropped 7; count of bases not matched to a gene: 5. As DNA, the CDR3 is TGTGCCAGCAGTGATGTCGACAGGGGCCAGCCCCAGCATTTT. This encodes CASSDVDRGQPQHF.

The chain has TRBV30 and TRBJ1-5, with unresolved D. Germline loops: CDR1 GTSNPN, CDR2 SVGIG (reference sequence). Deletions cut 1 base from V and 2 bases from J, with 6 bases between. This CDR3 comprises 13 residues. CDR3 loop: CAWSASGNQPQHF. CDR3 in DNA: TGTGCCTGGAGTGCCTCAGGCAATCAGCCCCAGCATTTT. Together with reference TRBV30 and TRBJ1-5, the CDR3 gives the full variable domain: SQTIHQWPATLVQPVGSPLSLECTVEGTSNPNLYWYRQAAGRGLQLLFYSVGIGQISSEVPQNLSASRPQDRQFILSSKKLLLSDSGFYLCAWSASGNQPQHFGDGTRLSIL.

The chain is built from TRBV12-3 or TRBV12-4 and TRBJ1-2, with TRBD1 matching 9 bases. J gave up 4 bases and V 7 bases, and 4 bases lay outside the gene matches. The CDR3 consists of 13 residues. CDR3 in amino acids: CASTMTGGYGYTF. The CDR3, as DNA: TGTGCCAGCACCATGACAGGGGGCTATGGCTACACCTTC.

The chain recombines TRBV19 with TRBJ2-7, with 10 bases lining up with TRBD2. This CDR3 is built from 18 residues. Germline trimming cut 2 bases from V and 0 bases from J; bases unmatched to any gene: 10. CDR1 and CDR2 from the germline V gene are LNHDA and SQIVND (reference sequence). In DNA form, the CDR3 reads TGTGCCAGTAGTATAAAACTAGCGGGACTCGGGGGCTCCTACGAGCAGTACTTC. This sequence encodes CASSIKLAGLGGSYEQYF.

The chain carries TRBV5-1 and TRBJ1-1; 7 nucleotides align to TRBD1. From germline, CDR1 is SGHRS and CDR2 YFSETQ. Germline trimming cut 4 bases from V and 2 bases from J; bases unmatched to any gene: 5. The CDR3 loop spans 14 amino acids. CDR3 amino acids: CASSLDRPNTEAFF. CDR3 DNA sequence: TGCGCCAGCAGCCTGGACAGGCCTAACACTGAAGCTTTCTTT.

This clone was found a few times. The chain carries TRBV6-5 and TRBJ1-6; 7 nucleotides agree with TRBD1. From germline, CDR1 is MNHEY and CDR2 SVGAGI. The V and J ends lost 7 bases and 10 bases, in that order; junction bases with no gene match: 7. There are 13 residues in the CDR3. The CDR3 DNA sequence: TGTGCCAGCAAGGGGGCGACAGGGTCACCCCTCCACTTT. Translated: CASKGATGSPLHF.

The chain couples TRBV5-1 to TRBJ2-3; 8 nucleotides align to TRBD2. In germline, CDR1 is SGHRS, CDR2 YFSETQ. CDR3 length equals 15 residues. After removal of 0 bases from V and 6 bases from J, the junction contained 6 bases not matched to a gene. CDR3 protein: CASSLERGTWDTQYF. CDR3 in DNA: TGCGCCAGCAGCTTGGAGCGGGGGACCTGGGATACGCAGTATTTT.

The chain is built from TRBV7-2 and TRBJ1-3; D gene uncertain. The CDR3 is 13 amino acids. CDR1 is SGHTA, CDR2 FQGNSA, per germline. V was shortened by 2 bases and J by 7 bases, with 9 bases between the two germline ends. The CDR3 spells CASSLNRENTIYF. The CDR3 DNA follows: TGTGCCAGCAGCTTAAACCGAGAGAACACCATATATTTT.

The chain combines TRBV6-1 with TRBJ2-1; 8 bases fit TRBD2. The ends lost 2 bases at V and 5 bases at J; junction bases unmatched: 2. Germline CDR1 MNHNS, CDR2 SASEGT. The CDR3 extends over 14 amino acids. CDR3 coding DNA: TGTGCCAGCAGTGAATTAGCGGGGAACAATGAGCAGTTCTTC. The encoded protein is CASSELAGNNEQFF.